This is a list of T cell receptor beta chains from one sample in a study of somatic mutations in cytotoxic T cells in rheumatoid arthritis. Libraries were prepared by immunoSEQ multiplex PCR; TCRdb keeps only in-frame clonotypes and omits some of them. The table records roughly 3,900 clones, over 85% of them present only once. Sequences were obtained from CD8+ T cells sorted from blood. The origin of the receptors is a woman aged 55-69 years with rheumatoid arthritis. Each CDR3 is given with its conserved first and last residue. The order of the fields is clone size, J gene, D gene, V gene, CDR3 protein, CDR3 DNA. A D gene is named only where the DNA matches it firmly. The listing skips clone size in some rows; elsewhere it reads once, few, many or a size class.

>-|TRBJ1-1|-|TRBV4-1
CASSQLGEGFTEAFF
TGCGCCAGCAGCCAATTGGGAGAGGGCTTTACTGAAGCTTTCTTT
>-|TRBJ2-7|TRBD2|TRBV10-3
CAISLAREGRTYEQYF
TGTGCCATCAGCCTCGCCCGGGAGGGCCGTACGTACGAGCAGTACTTC
>few|TRBJ2-1|TRBD2|TRBV4-1
CASSQVAGGGNYEQFF
TGCGCCAGCAGCCAAGTAGCGGGAGGGGGTAACTATGAGCAGTTCTTC
>once|TRBJ2-5|TRBD1|TRBV7-9
CASSFPLTGDVETQYF
TGTGCCAGCAGCTTCCCCCTGACAGGGGACGTAGAGACCCAGTACTTC
>few|TRBJ1-3|-|TRBV19
CASSINGAGNTIYF
TGTGCCAGTAGTATTAACGGGGCTGGAAACACCATATATTTT
>-|TRBJ2-5|TRBD2|TRBV6-5
CASSYGAGGDQETQYF
TGTGCCAGCAGTTACGGAGCGGGAGGCGATCAAGAGACCCAGTACTTC
>-|TRBJ1-1|-|TRBV9
CASSVIPGGGKGNTEAFF
TGTGCCAGCAGCGTAATTCCCGGGGGGGGAAAAGGGAACACTGAAGCTTTCTTT
>-|TRBJ2-7|TRBD2|TRBV11-2
CASSLEESQREGSYEQYF
TGTGCCAGCAGCTTAGAGGAGTCGCAGCGGGAGGGATCCTACGAGCAGTACTTC
>-|TRBJ2-7|TRBD1|TRBV5-6
CASSDGTGFYEQYF
TGTGCCAGCAGCGACGGGACAGGGTTCTACGAGCAGTACTTC
>-|TRBJ2-6|TRBD1|TRBV7-2
CASSLGTGAGANVLTF
TGTGCCAGCAGCTTAGGGACAGGTGCTGGGGCCAACGTCCTGACTTTC
>once|TRBJ1-6|-|TRBV7-9
CASSLSQTDYNSPLHF
TGTGCCAGCAGCCTCAGCCAGACAGATTATAATTCCCCCCTCCACTTT
>-|TRBJ2-1|-|TRBV7-6
CASSLQGLNEQFF
TGTGCCAGCAGCCTTCAGGGTCTGAATGAGCAGTTCTTC
>-|TRBJ1-5|-|TRBV5-4
CASSFGSNQPQHF
TGTGCCAGCAGCTTCGGGAGCAATCAGCCCCAGCATTTT
>-|TRBJ2-1|TRBD1|TRBV11-2
CASTLDRGNEQFF
TGTGCCAGCACCTTGGACAGGGGCAATGAGCAGTTCTTC
>-|TRBJ1-1|-|TRBV6-5
CASSYGRHQLNTEAFF
TGTGCCAGCAGTTACGGCCGACACCAACTTAACACTGAAGCTTTCTTT
>-|TRBJ2-7|TRBD2|TRBV30
CAWRPPGLEYEQYF
TGTGCCTGGCGGCCCCCGGGACTAGAGTACGAGCAGTACTTC
>-|TRBJ1-4|-|TRBV4-2
CASSQRQELGEKLFF
TGTGCCAGCAGCCAGCGACAGGAGTTAGGAGAAAAACTGTTTTTT
>-|TRBJ2-1|-|TRBV27
CASSLLGDEQFF
TGTGCCAGCAGTTTACTCGGGGATGAGCAGTTCTTC
>-|TRBJ2-1|TRBD2|TRBV29-1
CSAPGLAAYNEQFF
TGCAGCGCCCCGGGACTAGCGGCCTACAATGAGCAGTTCTTC
>-|TRBJ2-2|-|TRBV13
CASSPDGAGRTGELFF
TGTGCCAGCAGCCCTGACGGGGCGGGAAGGACCGGGGAGCTGTTTTTT
>few|TRBJ1-6|-|TRBV9
CASSTPDGVDPYNSPLHF
TGTGCCAGCAGCACCCCGGACGGGGTAGATCCCTATAATTCCCCCCTCCACTTT
>-|TRBJ1-1|-|TRBV6-6
CASREGTEAFF
TGTGCCAGCCGGGAGGGGACTGAAGCTTTCTTT
>-|TRBJ1-1|-|TRBV29-1
CSVEDLAVTEAFF
TGCAGCGTTGAAGATTTGGCAGTTACTGAAGCTTTCTTT
>-|TRBJ1-2|-|TRBV28
CASRAWADPNYGYTF
TGTGCCAGCAGGGCCTGGGCAGACCCTAACTATGGCTACACCTTC
>-|TRBJ1-1|-|TRBV11-3
CASSLRQYTEAFF
TGTGCCAGCAGCTTAAGACAGTACACTGAAGCTTTCTTT
>-|TRBJ2-1|TRBD2|TRBV7-9
CASSLGGGMHNEQFF
TGTGCCAGCAGCTTAGGCGGGGGTATGCACAATGAGCAGTTCTTC
>-|TRBJ1-6|-|TRBV28
CASSFFTGLNSPLHF
TGTGCCAGCAGTTTTTTCACAGGCCTTAATTCCCCCCTCCACTTT
>-|TRBJ2-1|TRBD2|TRBV4-2
CASSQDGRAYNEQFF
TGTGCCAGCAGCCAAGATGGGAGGGCTTACAATGAGCAGTTCTTC
>few|TRBJ2-1|-|TRBV7-9
CASSWPGLGGRGNEQFF
TGTGCCAGCAGCTGGCCCGGGCTGGGCGGTCGGGGGAATGAGCAGTTCTTC
>-|TRBJ1-5|-|TRBV4-2
CASSQVLGWGGNQSQHF
TGTGCCAGCAGCCAAGTACTCGGATGGGGGGGCAATCAGTCCCAGCATTTT
>-|TRBJ2-1|-|TRBV7-6
CASSLARSVAGSRHNEQFF
TGTGCCAGCAGCTTAGCGCGATCGGTCGCGGGGAGTCGCCACAATGAGCAGTTCTTC
>-|TRBJ1-1|-|TRBV11-3
CASSRPDSWNTEAFF
TGTGCCAGCAGCCGACCTGACAGCTGGAACACTGAAGCTTTCTTT
>-|TRBJ2-1|-|TRBV10-2
CASSPPGLYSYNEQFF
TGCGCCAGCAGCCCCCCGGGACTTTACTCCTACAATGAGCAGTTCTTC
>-|TRBJ2-3|-|TRBV11-3
CASNTPTGDTQYF
TGTGCCAGCAACACACCGACCGGGGATACGCAGTATTTT
>-|TRBJ2-6|-|TRBV7-6
CASSLVRANVLTF
TGTGCCAGCAGCTTAGTCAGGGCCAACGTCCTGACTTTC
>once|TRBJ2-1|-|TRBV27
CASSLGGSYNEQFF
TGTGCCAGCAGTTTAGGAGGCTCCTACAATGAGCAGTTCTTC
>-|TRBJ1-1|-|TRBV5-6
CASSRQPGEAFF
TGTGCCAGCAGTAGACAGCCCGGGGAAGCTTTCTTT
>-|TRBJ1-3|TRBD1|TRBV27
CASSLWDRISGNTIYF
TGTGCCAGCAGTTTATGGGACAGGATCTCTGGAAACACCATATATTTT
>-|TRBJ2-5|-|TRBV25-1
CASSEEGLGGETQYF
TGTGCCAGCAGTGAAGAGGGCCTAGGGGGAGAGACCCAGTACTTC
>-|TRBJ1-1|-|TRBV5-1
CASSFTGMNTEAFF
TGCGCCAGCAGCTTCACGGGAATGAACACTGAAGCTTTCTTT